The rows below give T cell receptor beta chains drawn from one sample of a study of vaccination and CD4 T cells after COVID-19. No antigen is known for these receptors. TCRdb independently ran MiXCR on the PCR reads; one entry per CDR3 protein. The table shows 5,000 to 7,000 distinct CDR3 sequences, with 62% occurring only once. Sequencing was done on a sample of CD4+ T cells from blood, cultured in vitro. The receptor set was obtained from a human donor in good health. The CDR3 runs from the conserved cysteine through the conserved F or W. A D gene is named only where the DNA matches it firmly. The listing skips clone size in some rows; elsewhere it reads once, few, many or a size class.

TRBV19	TRBD1	.	TRBJ1-5	TGTGCCAGTAGTGTCGCGACAGGGCTGAGCAATCAGCCCCAGCATTTT	CASSVATGLSNQPQHF
TRBV5-5	TRBD1	.	TRBJ1-6	TGTGCCAGCAGCGGGGGACAGGGGGGTTCACCCCTCCACTTT	CASSGGQGGSPLHF
TRBV18	.	.	TRBJ2-3	TGTGCCAGCTCACCGGCATGGGGCACAGATACGCAGTATTTT	CASSPAWGTDTQYF
TRBV15	.	.	TRBJ1-3	TGTGCCACCAGCAGAGATTTCCGGGGAAACACCATATATTTT	CATSRDFRGNTIYF
TRBV6-1	TRBD1	few	TRBJ2-7	TGTGCCAGTGCGGCCGGGACAGTAATCGACGAGCAGTACTTC	CASAAGTVIDEQYF
TRBV6-2/TRBV6-3	.	.	TRBJ2-4	TGTGCCAGCAGTATCCTGGTTGGGGTAGCCAAAAACATTCAGTACTTC	CASSILVGVAKNIQYF
TRBV20-1	TRBD2	.	TRBJ2-5	TGCAGTGCCAAACTAGCGGGAGGGCTCGAGACCCAGTACTTC	CSAKLAGGLETQYF
TRBV4-2	.	.	TRBJ2-7	TGTGCCAGCAGCCAATCCGGCACCCTCTCCTACGAGCAGTACTTC	CASSQSGTLSYEQYF
TRBV27	TRBD1	.	TRBJ1-2	TGTGCCAGCAGTTTACTGGGATTGACAGGGGCTGATGATGGCTACACCTTC	CASSLLGLTGADDGYTF
TRBV28	.	.	TRBJ1-6	TGTGCCAGCAGTTTTCAGGGCGTAAATTCACCCCTCCACTTT	CASSFQGVNSPLHF
TRBV11-2	TRBD1	few	TRBJ1-2	TGTGCCAGCAGCTCAATCGACCTGACAGGGAAGCCCCCTAACTATGGCTACACCTTC	CASSSIDLTGKPPNYGYTF
TRBV7-2	TRBD2	.	TRBJ2-1	TGTGCCAGCAGCCCGCTAGCGGGAGCAGGTGAGCAGTTCTTC	CASSPLAGAGEQFF
TRBV20-1	TRBD2	.	TRBJ2-5	TGCAGTGCTCAGTCAGGGACTAGCGGTCAAGAGACCCAGTACTTC	CSAQSGTSGQETQYF
TRBV6-1	TRBD2	.	TRBJ2-5	TGTGCCAGCACTGGACTAGGACAAGAGACCCAGTACTTC	CASTGLGQETQYF
TRBV20-1	.	.	TRBJ1-5	TGCAGTGCTAGCCCCCCTGGGAGGGGGTCCAGCAATCAGCCCCAGCATTTT	CSASPPGRGSSNQPQHF
TRBV10-3	TRBD1	.	TRBJ2-1	TGTGCCATCAGTTTTAGACAGGGGGCGTCGGGCTACAATGAGCAGTTCTTC	CAISFRQGASGYNEQFF
TRBV10-3	TRBD1	few	TRBJ2-5	TGTGCCATCAGGGGACAGGGTTCCGAGACCCAGTACTTC	CAIRGQGSETQYF
TRBV19	.	.	TRBJ1-1	TGTGCCAGTAGGAACACTGAAGCTTTCTTT	CASRNTEAFF
TRBV20-1	.	.	TRBJ1-1	TGCAGTGCTAGAAGTCAGAAGAACACTGAAGCTTTCTTT	CSARSQKNTEAFF
TRBV6-2/TRBV6-3	.	.	TRBJ2-1	TGTGCCAGCAGTCTTCGACCCAATGAGCAGTTCTTC	CASSLRPNEQFF
TRBV9	TRBD1	.	TRBJ2-5	TGTGCCAGCAGCGGAAACCCAGGGGACAGGATCCAAGAGACCCAGTACTTC	CASSGNPGDRIQETQYF
TRBV27	TRBD1	few	TRBJ1-2	TGTGCCAGCAGTTTAACTCCCAGGGGGCAGGGTGGCTACACCTTC	CASSLTPRGQGGYTF
TRBV6-1	.	.	TRBJ2-7	TGTGCCACTAGGAGGCAGCCAGGCGAGCAGTACTTC	CATRRQPGEQYF
TRBV21-1	.	.	TRBJ2-5	TGTGCCAGCAGCACAAGTCGGGCCCGGGTATCAGAGACCCAGTACTTC	CASSTSRARVSETQYF
TRBV6-7	TRBD2	few	TRBJ2-5	TGTGCCAGCAGTTACTCCGGGACTAGCGACCAAGAGACCCAGTACTTC	CASSYSGTSDQETQYF
TRBV12-3/TRBV12-4	TRBD2	.	TRBJ2-1	TGTGCCAGCAGGGCTAGCGGGGAATACAATGAGCAGTTCTTC	CASRASGEYNEQFF
TRBV4-3	.	.	TRBJ2-1	TGCGCCAGCAGCCAAAAGTGGGGTTTCGATGAGCAGTTCTTC	CASSQKWGFDEQFF
TRBV7-8	TRBD2	few	TRBJ2-7	TGTGCCAGCACCGCCGGGGGGGTAGGGACCTACGAGCAGTACTTC	CASTAGGVGTYEQYF
TRBV10-3	TRBD1	.	TRBJ1-1	TGTGCCAACCGAGGAGACCAGGGGGTGAACACTGAAGCTTTCTTT	CANRGDQGVNTEAFF
TRBV7-9	TRBD1	.	TRBJ2-7	TGTGCCAGCAGACGGGACAGCCTGAGGTTCCAGCAGTACTTC	CASRRDSLRFQQYF
TRBV6-1	TRBD1	.	TRBJ2-7	TGTGCCAGCAAGCAGGGGGCCTCCTACGAGCAGTACTTC	CASKQGASYEQYF
TRBV11-2	.	.	TRBJ1-2	TGTGCCAGCAGCCGCCCGGAGGGGTTGGGCTACACCTTC	CASSRPEGLGYTF
TRBV29-1	.	.	TRBJ1-2	TGCAGCGTCCCTGGGACCGCTGGTTTCGATGGCTACACCTTC	CSVPGTAGFDGYTF
TRBV28	.	.	TRBJ2-3	TGTGCCAGCAGTTCGGCCGGAGGAGGGAGAGATACGCAGTATTTT	CASSSAGGGRDTQYF
TRBV27	.	.	TRBJ2-5	TGTGCCAGCAGTAGGTCAGGCCTACAAGAGACCCAGTACTTC	CASSRSGLQETQYF
TRBV5-4	.	.	TRBJ2-5	TGTGCCAGCAGCTTGGCGGGTGTAGTAGGAGAGACCCAGTACTTC	CASSLAGVVGETQYF
TRBV6-2/TRBV6-3	TRBD2	.	TRBJ2-7	TGTGCCAGCAGCAGGACTAGCGGGGGCTACGAGCAGTACTTC	CASSRTSGGYEQYF
TRBV11-2	.	.	TRBJ2-2	TGTGCCAGCAGCTCGTGGGCAGGGAACACCGGGGAGCTGTTTTTT	CASSSWAGNTGELFF
TRBV11-2	.	hyperexpanded	TRBJ1-1	TGTGCCAGCAGCTTATCGGTCAGTCTTCAGGGGCAGGGAGCTTTCTTT	CASSLSVSLQGQGAFF
TRBV6-1	.	few	TRBJ2-3	TGTGCCAGCAGTGGAAGCACAGATACGCAGTATTTT	CASSGSTDTQYF
TRBV27	.	few	TRBJ2-7	TGTGCCAGCAGTTTCGGCAGGGTCTACGAGCAGTACTTC	CASSFGRVYEQYF
TRBV20-1	.	.	TRBJ2-5	TGCAGTGCTAGAAACCGACAGGGAGGGGAGGAGACCCAGTACTTC	CSARNRQGGEETQYF
TRBV18	TRBD2	.	TRBJ2-7	TGTGCCAGCTCACCGAGGGGCGGGAGCCTCCACGAGCAGTACTTC	CASSPRGGSLHEQYF
TRBV5-1	.	.	TRBJ1-3	TGCGCCAGCAGCTTGGGATCTGGAAACACCATATATTTT	CASSLGSGNTIYF
TRBV19	.	.	TRBJ1-5	TGTGCCAGTGGGCCACAGGGAAGTGGTCAGCCCCAGCATTTT	CASGPQGSGQPQHF
TRBV4-1	.	.	TRBJ2-7	TGCGCCAGCAGCCAAGAGGAAGGGTACGAGCAGTACTTC	CASSQEEGYEQYF
TRBV11-2	.	.	TRBJ2-1	TGTGCCAGCAGCCAATCTATGGGTTTCCATGAGCAGTTCTTC	CASSQSMGFHEQFF
TRBV6-1	.	.	TRBJ1-2	TGTGCCAGCAGTGAAATACAGAACCCCCCCTTTAGCTATGGCTACACCTTC	CASSEIQNPPFSYGYTF
TRBV6-2/TRBV6-3	.	.	TRBJ1-1	TGTGCCAGCAGTTACAGGGCTCTCTCGGGCTGGGAAGCTTTCTTT	CASSYRALSGWEAFF
TRBV28	.	.	TRBJ1-5	TGTGCCAGCAGTTGGGGGGGGATGGGAAATCAGCCCCAGCATTTT	CASSWGGMGNQPQHF
TRBV12-3/TRBV12-4	.	.	TRBJ1-1	TGTGCCTGCGTCCCAGGGGCGGGAATCGGGACTGAAGCTTTCTTT	CACVPGAGIGTEAFF
TRBV28	TRBD1	.	TRBJ1-5	TGTGCCAGCAGGGCAGGGGGCGCGGGACAGCCCCAGCATTTT	CASRAGGAGQPQHF
TRBV10-1	.	.	TRBJ2-4	TGCGCCAGCAGTGACCAGGGCCTAGCCAAAAACATTCAGTACTTC	CASSDQGLAKNIQYF
TRBV15	TRBD1	.	TRBJ1-2	TGTGCCACCAGCAGAGAGGGGACAGGAGATGGCTACACCTTC	CATSREGTGDGYTF
TRBV7-9	.	.	TRBJ1-2	TGTGCCAGCAGCTTAGAAGGGTATGGCTACACCTTC	CASSLEGYGYTF
TRBV5-1	TRBD2	.	TRBJ2-7	TGCGCCAGCAGCCAGAAGGGACTAGCGGGAGGGTACGAGCAGTACTTC	CASSQKGLAGGYEQYF